This record looks at one T cell receptor beta chain sequence and its context. Combining a sample-barcoded 5' primer with a J-beta primer mix, a second PCR ran for about 6 to 11 cycles. Paired-end reads containing CDR3 totaled no fewer than 2.5 million for each sample. MiXCR, run by TCRdb on the 5' RACE reads, gives a single entry per CDR3 protein. This sample has around 690,000 distinct CDR3 sequences, with under 65% found just once. This record comes from a study of blood T cells in healthy people across ages. For the study at large: T cells yielded about one barcoded beta molecule per two cells through template switching.

Germline CDR1 and CDR2: SGHRS and YFSETQ. CDR3 size: 16 residues. V dropped 4 bases and J dropped 0; count of bases not matched to a gene: 7. J is TRBJ2-4 and V is TRBV5-1; 7 positions match TRBD1. The sequenced sample consisted of blood. The sequence derives from a man aged 60 to 69 in good health. The CDR3 region has the DNA TGCGCCAGCAGCCCCACAGGGGACCTAGCCAAAAACATTCAGTACTTC. It translates to CASSPTGDLAKNIQYF.